The next 31 T cell receptor beta chains were all read from a single sample in a study of regulatory T cells in long-lasting Graves disease. Arm-PCR of CDR3 regions and iRepertoire HTBI primers were used to build TCR beta libraries. MiXCR was run by TCRdb on the multiplex PCR reads, yielding one entry per CDR3 protein. Altogether some 560,000 distinct CDR3 sequences are present, 15% to 20% being singletons, with the ten largest covering 20% to 30%. Stated time point: newly diagnosed GD, antithyroid drugs for less than 3 months. Preparation of the TCR library used RNA extracted from PBMCs. The data were also submitted as part of a second study, on T cells in Graves' hyperthyroidism and ophthalmopathy.

Sequenced here: peripheral blood mononuclear cells (PBMCs), sampled at new diagnosis, from a patient treated with antithyroid drugs. These receptor sequences come from a woman aged 35-60 years with Graves disease.

The CDR3, as DNA: TGTGCCAGCAGCTTAGGCTTGGGACAGGGCCTCTACGAGCAGTACTTC. Translation gives CASSLGLGQGLYEQYF. V is TRBV13 and J is TRBJ2-7; 9 nucleotides match TRBD1. The V gene's germline CDR1 is PRHDT and CDR2 FYEKMQ (reference sequence). V dropped 0 bases and J dropped 3; count of bases not matched to a gene: 6. This CDR3 contains 16 residues.

The rearrangement links TRBV6-1 to TRBJ2-1; possibly TRBD1 or TRBD2 for D (6 bases each). The length of the CDR3 is 13 residues. The germline V and J ends were trimmed by 5 bases and 16 bases, with 21 bases remaining between them. The germline CDR1 and CDR2 sequences are MNHNS and SASEGT. CDR3 sequence reads: CASSPPRTGALFF. CDR3 coding DNA: TGTGCCAGCAGTCCCCCGCGGACGGGGGCTCTTTTCTTC.

In its sample, this clonotype was seen once. V and J are TRBV11-3 and TRBJ2-2; TRBD2 aligns across 10 bases. The CDR3 consists of 18 residues. In germline, CDR1 is SGHNT, CDR2 YENEEA. The J segment lost 3 bases and the V segment lost 2 bases, leaving 9 bases of the junction unmatched. CDR3 in DNA: TGTGCCAGCAGCTTATCCCGAGTACTAGCGGGGTACACCGGGGAGCTGTTTTTT. This encodes CASSLSRVLAGYTGELFF.

This clonotype showed up many times. The genes are TRBV12-3 or TRBV12-4 and TRBJ2-5; a possible D gene is TRBD1 (6 bases). The CDR3 loop spans 16 amino acids. The ends were cut back, 5 bases at V and 2 bases at J, with 18 bases in the middle. In DNA form, the CDR3 reads TGTGCCAGCAGTCCGTCACAGGGAAGGGGGCAAGAGACCCAGTACTTC. It codes for CASSPSQGRGQETQYF.

The chain is built from TRBV5-1 and TRBJ1-5; D is unresolved. Between the trimmed V and J ends, which lost 0 bases and 0 bases, there was a span of 16 bases. Germline-derived CDR1 and CDR2 are SGHRS and YFSETQ. The CDR3 consists of 18 residues. CDR3 amino acids: CASSLGFIPGYSNQPQHF. DNA for the CDR3: TGCGCCAGCAGCTTGGGTTTTATCCCGGGCTATAGCAATCAGCCCCAGCATTTT.

In regard to this clonotype: A read error may be the cause here, since a much bigger clone is one base away. The V and J genes are TRBV7-8 and TRBJ2-5, with 11 bases that match TRBD1. V shed 5 bases, J shed 5 bases, and the junction held 7 bases outside the gene matches. This CDR3 spans 15 amino acids. Germline loops: CDR1 SGHVS, CDR2 FQNEAQ. The CDR3 DNA reads as TGTGCCAGCAGCGTGGACAGGGGGCCTTTTGAGACCCAGTACTTC. It yields the protein CASSVDRGPFETQYF.

The chain has TRBV20-1 and TRBJ2-2; TRBD2 matches 12 bases. Trimming removed 6 bases from V and 0 bases from J; junction bases left unmatched: 5. The CDR3 has 16 residues. The germline V gene has CDR1 DFQATT and CDR2 SNEGSKA (reference sequence). CDR3 residues: CSATLAGGPNTGELFF. The CDR3 nucleotides read TGCAGTGCCACCCTAGCGGGGGGGCCGAACACCGGGGAGCTGTTTTTT.

The table lists this clonotype with many counts. The chain's CDR3 is CASRWDGPNTEAFF. Written as DNA, the CDR3 is TGCGCCAGCAGGTGGGACGGACCGAACACTGAAGCTTTCTTT. This chain connects TRBV5-1 to TRBJ1-1, with D perhaps matching TRBD1 (5 bases). This CDR3 has 14 residues. Germline values: CDR1 SGHRS, CDR2 YFSETQ. The ends were cut back, 5 bases at V and 1 base at J, with 12 bases in the middle.

Ten or more counts support this clonotype. J is TRBJ2-3 and V is TRBV5-4; D ambiguous. Trimming shortened V by 1 base and J by 2 bases, and 11 bases separated the two germline ends. Germline lookup yields CDR1 SGHNT and CDR2 YYREEE (reference sequence). The CDR3 covers 15 residues. The CDR3 nucleotides are TGTGCCAGCAGCTTGCGGCAGGCCGTCACAGATACGCAGTATTTT. Its protein product is CASSLRQAVTDTQYF. Variable domain in full (rest from reference TRBV5-4 and TRBJ2-3): ETGVTQSPTHLIKTRGQQVTLRCSSQSGHNTVSWYQQALGQGPQFIFQYYREEENGRGNFPPRFSGLQFPNYSSELNVNALELDDSALYLCASSLRQAVTDTQYFGPGTRLTVL.

The gene calls are TRBV12-3 or TRBV12-4 and TRBJ2-4; D may be TRBD1 (5 bases). CDR3 length: 11 residues. V shed 6 bases and J shed 5 bases, with 5 bases lying between them. The CDR3 bases are TGTGCCAGCAGAGGGGAAAACATTCAGTACTTC. As protein: CASRGENIQYF.

This clonotype was found many times. V and J are TRBV5-6 and TRBJ2-5; the D gene is possibly TRBD1 (5 bases). V lost 1 base, J lost 5 bases, and 12 bases lay in between. The CDR3 extends over 14 amino acids. Germline CDR1 is SGHDT and CDR2 is YYEEEE. This chain's CDR3 is CASSLIPAGETQYF. CDR3 sequence (DNA): TGTGCCAGCAGCTTGATCCCGGCAGGGGAGACCCAGTACTTC.

This clonotype was observed at least ten times. The chain recombines TRBV12-3 or TRBV12-4 with TRBJ1-2, with no clear D. This CDR3 has 16 residues. The V and J ends lost 4 bases and 2 bases respectively, with 17 bases between them. The CDR3 reads CASSSNWVTKNYGYTF. DNA for the CDR3: TGTGCCAGCAGTTCCAATTGGGTGACCAAAAACTATGGCTACACCTTC.

About this clonotype itself: This may come from a read error, since a much larger clone is one base off. V is TRBV2 and J is TRBJ2-1; D possibly corresponds to TRBD1 (6 bases). Between the trimmed V and J ends, which lost 7 bases and 10 bases, there was a span of 17 bases. The CDR3 totals 13 residues. Germline V CDR1 and CDR2: SNHLY, FYNNEI. The CDR3 nucleotides read TGTGCCAGCATATCGAATGTGGGGGCCGAGCAGTTCTTC. It encodes CASISNVGAEQFF.

A single count supports this clonotype. A read error is possible here, since a much larger clone lies one base away. This chain uses TRBV11-2 with TRBJ2-1; 8 nucleotides agree with TRBD1. This CDR3 has 16 amino acids. Germline CDR1 reads SGHAT; CDR2 reads FQNNGV. The J segment lost 8 bases and the V segment lost 5 bases, leaving 14 bases of the junction unmatched. DNA for the CDR3: TGTGCCAGCAGCCCGGTGGGGCAGGGGGCATGGGATGAGCAGTTCTTC. Its protein product is CASSPVGQGAWDEQFF.

The sample holds one count of this clonotype. A single base separates this from a much larger clone, so it may be a read error. The chain joins TRBV6-2 or TRBV6-3 to TRBJ2-3; 8 bases map to TRBD1. V shed 7 bases, J shed 1 base, and the junction held 10 bases outside the gene matches. The germline V gene encodes CDR1 MNHEY and CDR2 SVGEGT. The CDR3 is 16 amino acids. Here the CDR3 reads CASTPFGQGGTDTQYF. In nucleotides, the CDR3 is TGTGCCAGCACCCCCTTCGGACAGGGTGGCACAGATACGCAGTATTTT.

This clonotype was seen only a few times. The chain recombines TRBV5-1 with TRBJ1-1; 8 nucleotides line up with TRBD1. The junction had 9 bases not matched to a gene; V was cut back by 7 bases and J by 7 bases. Germline V CDR1 and CDR2: SGHRS, YFSETQ. This CDR3 is 13 amino acids long. As DNA, the CDR3 is TGCGCCAGCCAACCGGACAGGGTCGGTGAAGCTTTCTTT. Translated: CASQPDRVGEAFF.

V is TRBV5-5 and J is TRBJ2-3, with D possibly called TRBD1 or TRBD2 (5 bases each). The CDR3 spans 14 residues. The germline CDR1 and CDR2 sequences are SGHKS and YYEKEE (reference sequence). V was shortened by 0 bases and J by 4 bases, with 9 bases between the two germline ends. The CDR3 DNA is TGTGCCAGCAGCTTGGTAGGGGACCCAGATACGCAGTATTTT. This translates into CASSLVGDPDTQYF.

Many counts were recorded for this clonotype. The genes are TRBV5-1 and TRBJ2-7, with D uncertain. There are 13 residues in the CDR3. Germline values: CDR1 SGHRS, CDR2 YFSETQ. V lost 3 bases to trimming and J lost 5 bases, with 12 bases between them. The CDR3 DNA reads as TGCGCCAGCAGCTCTTTCGTTTTTCACGAGCAGTACTTC. This codes for CASSSFVFHEQYF.

This clonotype was counted ten times or more. V usage is TRBV11-3 and J usage is TRBJ1-2; maybe TRBD1 (5 bases). Germline V gives CDR1 SGHNT, CDR2 YENEEA. The CDR3 covers 15 residues. Trimming left V 6 bases short and J 2 bases short, with 16 bases between. The CDR3 DNA follows: TGTGCCAGCAGTTCCCCCCCCCGGGACAACTATGGCTACACCTTC. It translates to CASSSPPRDNYGYTF.

The chain has TRBV20-1 and TRBJ1-2, with TRBD1 as a possible D gene (6 bases). CDR3 length equals 12 residues. Germline CDR1 and CDR2: DFQATT and SNEGSKA (reference sequence). V gave up 6 bases and J gave up 8 bases, with 16 bases separating them. Written as DNA, the CDR3 is TGCAGTGCCAAGTCAGGGGTTGAAGGCTACACCTTC. Translation gives CSAKSGVEGYTF.

Comments on this clonotype: A clone one base away is much larger, so this may be a read error. J is TRBJ2-7 and V is TRBV20-1; 10 bases are a match to TRBD2. Germline V gene data show CDR1 as DFQATT and CDR2 as SNEGSKA (reference sequence). V lost 6 bases to trimming and J lost 7 bases; unmatched junction nucleotides: 15. This CDR3 has 15 amino acids. CDR3: CSAFSGGSSYNEQYF. Written as DNA, the CDR3 is TGCAGTGCCTTTAGCGGGGGGAGCTCCTACAATGAGCAGTACTTC.

The chain has TRBV7-9 and TRBJ2-1; tentative D call: TRBD2 (5 bases). This CDR3 is built from 14 residues. V was trimmed by 1 base and J by 10 bases, leaving 14 bases between them. The germline gives CDR1 SEHNR, CDR2 FQNEAQ (reference sequence). CDR3 amino acids: CASSLDGLRQEQFF. In DNA, the CDR3 is TGTGCCAGCAGCTTAGATGGACTCCGGCAGGAGCAGTTCTTC.

This clonotype appeared many times. The rearrangement joins TRBV6-1 to TRBJ1-1, with D unresolved. Trimming left V 8 bases short and J 6 bases short, with 13 bases between. The CDR3 is made up of 12 amino acids. Germline assignment: CDR1 MNHNS and CDR2 SASEGT. Here the CDR3 DNA reads TGTGCCAGCGGACTCACGGAGGCTGAAGCTTTCTTT. It is translated as CASGLTEAEAFF.

CDR3 DNA sequence: TGCGCCAGCAGCCCCAAAAAGGGGGCGGGCAATCAGCCCCAGCATTTT. Its protein is CASSPKKGAGNQPQHF. This chain connects TRBV5-1 to TRBJ1-5, with 7 nucleotides matching TRBD1. Germline V gene lookup returns CDR1 SGHRS and CDR2 YFSETQ. The J segment lost 2 bases and the V segment lost 4 bases, leaving 9 bases of the junction unmatched. The length of the CDR3 is 16 residues.

Details on this clonotype: It may be a read error: a sequence one base away is much more abundant. In this CDR3 the conserved last residue, phenylalanine or tryptophan, is missing, so a read error is likely. The chain employs TRBV3-1 and TRBJ1-1; a weak D match, TRBD1 (6 bases). Per germline, CDR1 LGHDT and CDR2 YNNKEL (reference sequence). Trimming shortened V by 7 bases and J by 0 bases, and 18 bases separated the two germline ends. The CDR3 totals 16 residues. CDR3 DNA: TGTGCCAGCACCCTAGGAGGGGGAACCATGAACACTGAAGCTTTCCTT. Its translation is CASTLGGGTMNTEAFL.

The chain recombines TRBV9 with TRBJ2-3; a possible D gene is TRBD1 (5 bases). The CDR3 loop spans 14 amino acids. Germline loops: CDR1 SGDLS, CDR2 YYNGEE. The germline V and J ends were trimmed by 4 bases and 6 bases, with 15 bases remaining between them. CDR3 sequence: CASSFWNQGDTQYF. CDR3 DNA: TGTGCCAGCAGCTTCTGGAACCAGGGTGATACGCAGTATTTT.

The chain carries TRBV4-1 and TRBJ1-1; D might be TRBD1 (6 bases). The CDR3 runs to 15 residues. Deletions cut 0 bases from V and 5 bases from J, with 13 bases between. CDR1 is MGHRA, CDR2 YSYEKL, per germline. The CDR3 DNA follows: TGCGCCAGCAGCCAAGATAGGGCAGGGGAGACTGAAGCTTTCTTT. As protein: CASSQDRAGETEAFF.

This clonotype was picked up a small number of times. The J gene is TRBJ2-5, the V gene TRBV18, with TRBD1 matching 8 bases. The germline CDR1 and CDR2 sequences are KGHSH and LQKENI. V shed 4 bases, J shed 2 bases, and the junction held 9 bases outside the gene matches. The CDR3 is made up of 16 amino acids. The CDR3 spells CASSRYRDRSQETQYF. CDR3 nucleotides: TGTGCCAGCTCACGATACCGGGACAGGTCTCAAGAGACCCAGTACTTC.

This clonotype was recorded at least ten times. This sequence joins TRBV5-6 and TRBJ2-7; 7 bases map to TRBD2. The CDR3 is 14 amino acids. V lost 2 bases to trimming and J lost 2 bases; unmatched junction nucleotides: 4. The V gene's germline CDR1 is SGHDT and CDR2 YYEEEE. CDR3 bases: TGTGCCAGCAGCTTAACTAGCGAGACCTACGAGCAGTACTTC. It is translated as CASSLTSETYEQYF.

At least ten counts were recorded for this clonotype. The rearrangement links TRBV3-1 to TRBJ1-2; 7 bases are a match to TRBD1. The CDR3 consists of 13 residues. V shed 9 bases, J shed 7 bases, and the junction held 11 bases outside the gene matches. Per germline, CDR1 LGHDT and CDR2 YNNKEL (reference sequence). The CDR3 DNA follows: TGTGCCAGTAGGTGGCAGGGGGAAGGTGGCTACACCTTC. Protein sequence: CASRWQGEGGYTF.

In this sample, this clonotype turned up a few times. J is TRBJ2-1 and V is TRBV24-1, with 7 bases that match TRBD1. Per germline, CDR1 KGHDR and CDR2 SFDVKD. The V segment lost 1 base and the J segment 8 bases; nucleotides outside the gene matches: 1. The CDR3 is made up of 13 amino acids. The CDR3 protein is CATSDFTGDEQFF. The CDR3 DNA sequence: TGTGCCACCAGTGATTTTACAGGGGATGAGCAGTTCTTC.